The 8 T cell receptor beta chains presented below share a single source sample, sequenced in a study of glioma-infiltrating T cells after dendritic cell vaccination. This table comes from immunoSEQ multiplex PCR, and its TCRdb copy is limited to in-frame clones, with some not included. The table lists 90,000 to 100,000 clones, 79% of them singletons. Sequencing was performed on blood, taken before dendritic cell vaccination. The receptors derive from a human donor with glioblastoma.

The V and J genes are TRBV28 and TRBJ2-3; D is possibly TRBD2 (7 bases). This CDR3 has 15 amino acids. Germline V gene data show CDR1 as MDHEN and CDR2 as SYDVKM. Trimming removed 10 bases from V and 5 bases from J, with 22 bases in between. CDR3 amino acids: CATLGGGAWVDTQYF. The CDR3 DNA reads as TGTGCCACTCTTGGGGGGGGCGCATGGGTAGATACGCAGTATTTT. Using reference TRBV28 and TRBJ2-3 for the parts outside the CDR3, the full variable domain is DVKVTQSSRYLVKRTGEKVFLECVQDMDHENMFWYRQDPGLGLRLIYFSYDVKMKEKGDIPEGYSVSREKKERFSLILESASTNQTSMYLCATLGGGAWVDTQYFGPGTRLTVL.

This chain joins TRBV15 and TRBJ1-2; 7 bases are a match to TRBD1. Germline V gene lookup returns CDR1 LNHNV and CDR2 YYDKDF (reference sequence). The CDR3 is 15 amino acids. The J segment lost 2 bases and the V segment lost 1 base, leaving 4 bases of the junction unmatched. Here the CDR3 DNA reads TGTGCCACCAGCAGAGGGGGACAGATAAACTATGGCTACACCTTC. Its protein is CATSRGGQINYGYTF. Combining the CDR3 with reference TRBV15 and TRBJ1-2 gives the whole variable domain DAMVIQNPRYQVTQFGKPVTLSCSQTLNHNVMYWYQQKSSQAPKLLFHYYDKDFNNEADTPDNFQSRRPNTSFCFLDIRSPGLGDTAMYLCATSRGGQINYGYTFGSGTRLTVV.

V gene TRBV19 combines with J gene TRBJ2-7; 9 bases map to TRBD1. The CDR3 consists of 16 residues. Germline CDR1 LNHDA, CDR2 SQIVND (reference sequence). The V and J ends lost 5 bases and 5 bases, in that order; junction bases with no gene match: 13. CDR3 amino acids: CASSVRQGVQLNEQYF. The CDR3 nucleotides read TGTGCCAGTAGTGTCCGACAGGGGGTCCAGCTAAACGAGCAGTACTTC.

The chain combines TRBV5-4 with TRBJ2-3; D unclear. The CDR3 runs 15 residues. Looked up from germline, CDR1 is SGHNT and CDR2 is YYREEE (reference sequence). V lost 0 bases and J 4 bases, leaving 12 bases between the germline ends. CDR3: CASSLVRGSADTQYF. CDR3 bases: TGTGCCAGCAGCTTGGTCCGAGGAAGCGCAGATACGCAGTATTTT.

V and J are TRBV19 and TRBJ1-2; D is uncertain. CDR1 and CDR2 from the germline V gene are LNHDA and SQIVND (reference sequence). This CDR3 has 12 residues. V lost 5 bases to trimming and J lost 10 bases, with 14 bases between them. The CDR3 sequence is CASSANREYYTF. CDR3 in DNA: TGTGCCAGTAGTGCAAATCGGGAGTACTACACCTTC.

The chain recombines TRBV11-2 with TRBJ1-1; unclear D gene. The CDR3 is 14 amino acids. CDR1 SGHAT and CDR2 FQNNGV come from the germline V gene. The ends were cut back, 1 base at V and 0 bases at J, with 6 bases in the middle. The CDR3 sequence is CASSLGYMNTEAFF. DNA for the CDR3: TGTGCCAGCAGCTTAGGGTACATGAACACTGAAGCTTTCTTT.

The chain's CDR3 is CASSLLPAGQGENGYTF. The CDR3 nucleotides read TGCGCCAGCAGCTTGTTACCTGCTGGACAGGGGGAAAATGGCTACACCTTC. This chain joins TRBV5-1 and TRBJ1-2; 10 bases are a match to TRBD1. V shed 1 base and J 6 bases; nucleotides not matched to a gene: 12. Per germline, CDR1 SGHRS and CDR2 YFSETQ. The CDR3 consists of 17 residues.

This chain uses TRBV5-4 with TRBJ1-4; 8 bases match TRBD1. This CDR3 has 14 residues. With 4 bases clipped from V and 8 bases from J, the junction kept 7 bases outside the gene matches. Germline V gene data show CDR1 as SGHNT and CDR2 as YYREEE (reference sequence). In DNA form, the CDR3 reads TGTGCCAGCAGCCTCGGGACAGGTGTCGAAAAACTGTTTTTT. Translated: CASSLGTGVEKLFF.